This T cell receptor beta chain is from a study of blood T cell repertoires in COVID-19. TCRdb keeps only in-frame clones here, not all; method: immunoSEQ multiplex PCR. Seen here are under 150,000 clones, 75% to 90% observed once, and the top ten hold approximately 3%. V lost 4 bases to trimming and J lost 2 bases; unmatched junction nucleotides: 5. The CDR3 covers 15 residues. The germline V gene encodes CDR1 MDHEN and CDR2 SYDVKM. The chain joins TRBV28 to TRBJ1-5; 7 bases fit TRBD1. Sequenced: peripheral blood. This sequence was found in a woman aged 55-69 years with active COVID-19. For the CDR3, the DNA is TGTGCCAGCAGTTACCAAGGGACAGGCAATCAGCCCCAGCATTTT. Amino acids: CASSYQGTGNQPQHF.